Listed here are 30 T cell receptor delta chains from one sample, sequenced in a study of Vδ1+ human thymocytes. Study-wide findings and caveats: Thymic TRG and TRD repertoires appeared highly polyclonal, with Gaussian CDR3 length distributions.

No antigen is known for these receptors. Sequences come from RNA converted to cDNA by reverse transcription. CDR3 amplicons came from multiplex PCR with pooled V-gene forward and constant-region reverse primers. TCRdb reanalyzed the multiplex PCR reads using CATT. The sample yields 24,000 or so delta-chain clones, 25% to 30% seen once. The material sequenced was Vdelta1+ gamma-delta thymocytes from the thymus. Specified subset: FACS-sorted CD3+ TCRalphabeta- TCRVdelta1+ TCRVdelta2- thymocytes. The source is a boy in the first two years of life who had congenital heart surgery.

This clone was counted only a few times. J is TRDJ1 and V is TRDV1; TRDD3 aligns across 10 bases. Losses at the gene ends were 1 base for V and 0 bases for J; bases not matched to a gene: 20. The CDR3 sequence is 22 residues long. CDR1 TSWWSYY and CDR2 QGS come from the germline V gene. CDR3 in DNA: TGTGCTCTTGGGGAACAGACATTCTCCGGAATACTGGGGGATCTGTACACCGATAAACTCATCTTT. Protein: CALGEQTFSGILGDLYTDKLIF.

This chain joins TRDV1 and TRDJ1; 8 bases line up with TRDD3. From germline, CDR1 is TSWWSYY and CDR2 QGS. The trim removed 4 bases at V and 0 bases at J, leaving 25 bases unmatched. The CDR3 runs to 22 residues. The CDR3 sequence: CALGARDPAPYWGFPYTDKLIF. DNA for the CDR3: TGTGCTCTTGGGGCCCGGGACCCTGCTCCGTACTGGGGGTTCCCGTACACCGATAAACTCATCTTT.

The chain is built from TRDV1 and TRDJ1, with TRDD3 matching 9 bases. Germline V gene sequence: CDR1 TSWWSYY, CDR2 QGS. CDR3 length equals 16 residues. V was pared by 1 base and J by 4 bases, with 7 bases of the junction left unmatched. CDR3 residues: CALGEHHYWGNDKLIF. The CDR3 coding sequence is TGTGCTCTTGGGGAACACCATTACTGGGGGAACGATAAACTCATCTTT.

Concerning this clone itself: A much larger clone is a single base away; this may be a read error. The chain couples TRDV1 to TRDJ2; 7 bases are a match to TRDD2. With V trimmed by 5 bases and J by 7 bases, 10 bases remained unmatched. The CDR3 is made up of 15 amino acids. CDR1 and CDR2 from the germline V gene are TSWWSYY and QGS. CDR3 sequence: CALGQTPSWKAQLFF. The CDR3 nucleotides are TGTGCTCTTGGGCAAACGCCTTCCTGGAAAGCACAACTCTTCTTT.

There are a few counts of this clone. This chain links TRDV1 with TRDJ1; D gene uncertain. CDR1 and CDR2 (germline): TSWWSYY, QGS. The CDR3 spans 12 residues. V lost 5 bases and J lost 0, with 4 bases in between. CDR3 bases: TGTGCTCTTGGGACTCACACCGATAAACTCATCTTT. This translates into CALGTHTDKLIF.

The V gene is TRDV1, the J gene TRDJ1, with 9 bases matching TRDD3. J was trimmed by 1 base and V by 2 bases; bases with no gene match: 17. Germline CDR1 reads TSWWSYY; CDR2 reads QGS. The CDR3 totals 20 residues. The CDR3 DNA follows: TGTGCTCTTGGGGAAGGTTCCTACGTACTGGGGGACCTCGGCACCGATAAACTCATCTTT. Its protein product is CALGEGSYVLGDLGTDKLIF.

Regarding this clone: Within the sample, other DNA sequences also encode this same CDR3. The chain uses TRDV1 and TRDJ1; 8 bases are shared with TRDD3. The V gene's germline CDR1 is TSWWSYY and CDR2 QGS. The V segment lost 0 bases and the J segment 1 base; nucleotides outside the gene matches: 22. CDR3 size: 22 residues. CDR3 protein: CALGELTSFGGYPQCCTDKLIF. CDR3 DNA sequence: TGTGCTCTTGGGGAACTTACTTCGTTCGGGGGATATCCCCAATGCTGCACCGATAAACTCATCTTT.

This clone was seen just once. A much more abundant neighbour one base away suggests this may be a read error. The chain couples TRDV2 to TRDJ1, with D maybe TRDD3 (6 bases). Germline V gives CDR1 GEAIGNYY, CDR2 EKD. The CDR3 contains 14 residues. Here the CDR3 reads CACDPGDTEIKPIF. CDR3 coding DNA: TGTGCCTGTGACCCGGGGGACACTGAAATTAAACCCATCTTT.

In the case of this clone: This likely traces to a read error, being one base from a far larger clone. The identical CDR3 is also encoded by other nucleotide sequences in the sample. The chain links TRDV2 to TRDJ1, with TRDD3 matching over 10 bases. The CDR3 is 18 amino acids. Germline assignment: CDR1 GEAIGNYY and CDR2 EKD. The CDR3 loop is CACDTPPSGGYSADKLIF. CDR3 in DNA: TGTGCCTGTGACACACCTCCTTCTGGGGGATATTCGGCCGACAAACTCATCTTT.

This chain links TRDV1 with TRDJ1; a possible D gene is TRDD3 (6 bases). Trimming removed 4 bases from V and 9 bases from J, with 45 bases in between. Germline CDR1 is TSWWSYY and CDR2 is QGS. The CDR3 extends over 23 amino acids. DNA of the CDR3: TGTGCTCTTGGGGCGAACATGGAGCCTGCCAGCTCCTTCAGGGGGACCCGAAACGCTGAACTCATCTTT. Its protein is CALGANMEPASSFRGTRNAELIF.

In the case of this clone: Other DNA sequences from this sample encode an identical CDR3 as well. V usage is TRDV1 and J usage is TRDJ1; TRDD3 matches at 12 bases. V was clipped by 1 base and J by 4 bases; unmatched bases: 22. The CDR3 runs to 22 residues. Germline values: CDR1 TSWWSYY, CDR2 QGS. CDR3 residues: CALGERALRSDWGIQYSDKLIF. The CDR3 coding sequence is TGTGCTCTTGGGGAACGGGCCCTGAGGTCCGACTGGGGGATACAGTACAGCGATAAACTCATCTTT.

Points on this clone: A much larger clone differs by one base, so this may be a read error. V is TRDV1 and J is TRDJ1; 8 bases map to TRDD2. The junction had 14 bases not matched to a gene; V was cut back by 4 bases and J by 4 bases. The CDR3 covers 17 residues. Germline V gene data show CDR1 as TSWWSYY and CDR2 as QGS. CDR3 sequence (DNA): TGTGCTCTTGGGGCCGCCTTCCTAACTGGAAGGATCGATAAACTCATCTTT. Protein product: CALGAAFLTGRIDKLIF.

This clone is medium-sized (0.01 to 0.1%) in the sample. This specimen includes other DNA sequences encoding the same CDR3. The chain has TRDV1 and TRDJ1, with 7 bases matching TRDD2. V lost 9 bases and J lost 0; bases outside the gene matches: 16. This CDR3 spans 17 amino acids. Germline values: CDR1 TSWWSYY, CDR2 QGS. The CDR3 region has the DNA TGTGCTCTCTTTCCTACCCCGCTTACATCCTACACCGATAAACTCATCTTT. It encodes CALFPTPLTSYTDKLIF.

This clone was seen a handful of times. The genes are TRDV1 and TRDJ1, with D perhaps matching TRDD2 or TRDD3 (6 bases each). The germline gives CDR1 TSWWSYY, CDR2 QGS. The length of the CDR3 is 19 residues. V was trimmed by 2 bases and J by 7 bases, leaving 29 bases between them. As DNA, the CDR3 is TGTGCTCTTGGGGAAGCCCCTTCCCACGGTGGCTGGGGCAGCTCTAAACTCATCTTT. Its protein is CALGEAPSHGGWGSSKLIF.

This clone showed up just a few times. The chain uses TRDV1 and TRDJ1, with a possible D match to TRDD3 (5 bases). The CDR3 is 16 amino acids. Trimming shortened V by 1 base and J by 6 bases, and 18 bases separated the two germline ends. Germline assignment: CDR1 TSWWSYY and CDR2 QGS. The CDR3 sequence is CALGEPHWPNPYKLIF. The CDR3 DNA is TGTGCTCTTGGGGAACCGCACTGGCCCAACCCCTATAAACTCATCTTT.

This clone has more than one count but fewer than ten. The gene calls are TRDV2 and TRDJ1, with TRDD3 matching over 10 bases. Looked up from germline, CDR1 is GEAIGNYY and CDR2 is EKD. With V trimmed by 0 bases and J by 2 bases, 14 bases remained unmatched. The CDR3 is 19 amino acids. Written as DNA, the CDR3 is TGTGCCTGTGACACCGTTATACTGGGGGATGTGAATGGTACCGATAAACTCATCTTT. This encodes CACDTVILGDVNGTDKLIF.

This clone was detected a few times. The chain couples TRDV1 to TRDJ1; 13 bases line up with TRDD3. The V gene's germline CDR1 is TSWWSYY and CDR2 QGS. The CDR3 has 20 amino acids. V lost 7 bases, J lost 4 bases, and 21 bases stayed unmatched. The CDR3 DNA reads as TGTGCTCTTGTAGGCCCCTACCCGTACTGGGGGATACGGCCCAACGATAAACTCATCTTT. Amino acid sequence: CALVGPYPYWGIRPNDKLIF.

The V gene is TRDV1, the J gene TRDJ1, with TRDD3 matching over 8 bases. CDR1 TSWWSYY and CDR2 QGS come from the germline V gene. Germline trimming cut 3 bases from V and 8 bases from J; bases unmatched to any gene: 20. The CDR3 is 18 residues long. The CDR3 is CALGDGAFGDTKVWKLIF. The DNA of the CDR3 is TGTGCTCTTGGGGACGGGGCCTTTGGGGATACTAAGGTTTGGAAACTCATCTTT.

This clone is medium-sized (0.01 to 0.1%). Other nucleotide sequences in the sample specify the same CDR3. The genes are TRDV1 and TRDJ2; D is ambiguous. The CDR3 length is 11 residues. Per the germline V gene, CDR1 is TSWWSYY and CDR2 is QGS. Trimming shortened V by 0 bases and J by 13 bases, and 6 bases separated the two germline ends. CDR3 DNA sequence: TGTGCTCTTGGGGAACTTAGGGCACTCTTCTTT. Protein sequence: CALGELRALFF.

The chain combines TRDV1 with TRDJ2, with 7 positions matching TRDD2. This CDR3 region has 25 residues. Germline CDR1 and CDR2: TSWWSYY and QGS. V lost 3 bases and J lost 3; bases outside the gene matches: 34. In DNA form, the CDR3 reads TGTGCTCTTGGGGACACAAGGGAATTCCTACGGGACCTACATCGCTTGGTGCCCCTGACAGCACAACTCTTCTTT. Translated, it gives CALGDTREFLRDLHRLVPLTAQLFF.

This clone has a handful of counts. The gene calls are TRDV1 and TRDJ1; the match to TRDD3 covers 11 bases. Trimming cost V 4 bases and J 4 bases; bases outside gene matches: 44. This CDR3 has 28 residues. Germline V CDR1 and CDR2: TSWWSYY, QGS. The CDR3 coding sequence is TGTGCTCTTGGGGCCCCGTCCCCAATCCTTCCTCCACGACCTAGGGTGGGGGATACGCTCCTTTTTAACGATAAACTCATCTTT. It specifies CALGAPSPILPPRPRVGDTLLFNDKLIF.

This rearrangement joins TRDV1 to TRDJ1, with D perhaps matching TRDD2 (6 bases). The CDR3 has 19 amino acids. Germline values: CDR1 TSWWSYY, CDR2 QGS. Trimming took 0 bases from V and 0 from J, leaving 20 bases between them. CDR3 protein: CALGELILPSPDYTDKLIF. For the CDR3, the DNA is TGTGCTCTTGGGGAACTGATCCTACCCAGTCCGGACTACACCGATAAACTCATCTTT.

This clone occurred once. Just one base apart from a much larger clone, this may be a read error. The chain recombines TRDV1 with TRDJ1; 7 nucleotides match TRDD3. CDR1 is TSWWSYY and CDR2 is QGS in the germline V gene. Trimming removed 5 bases from V and 0 bases from J; junction bases left unmatched: 9. There are 16 residues in the CDR3. CDR3 sequence: CALGHLGGWNTDKLIF. CDR3 sequence (DNA): TGTGCTCTTGGGCATTTGGGGGGATGGAACACCGATAAACTCATCTTT.

The V and J genes are TRDV1 and TRDJ1; TRDD3 matches at 7 bases. CDR3 length: 22 amino acids. Trimming cost V 0 bases and J 3 bases; bases outside gene matches: 25. The germline V gene has CDR1 TSWWSYY and CDR2 QGS. The CDR3 sequence: CALGELYGPSHQGYSRSDKLIF. The CDR3 nucleotides read TGTGCTCTTGGGGAACTCTACGGACCTTCTCATCAGGGATACAGTCGATCCGATAAACTCATCTTT.

This clone occurred a few times. The chain recombines TRDV1 with TRDJ1; D remains ambiguous. The V end lost 2 bases, the J end lost 3 bases, and 31 bases lay between the germline ends. The CDR3 length is 21 residues. Germline V lookup: CDR1 TSWWSYY, CDR2 QGS. CDR3 residues: CALGELETVRNSQGDPDKLIF. The CDR3 nucleotides read TGTGCTCTTGGGGAATTGGAAACCGTACGGAACTCTCAAGGAGACCCCGATAAACTCATCTTT.

This clone was seen only a few times. A read error may be the cause here, since a much bigger clone is one base away. Other DNA sequences in this specimen translate into the identical CDR3. The chain couples TRDV1 to TRDJ1, with D possibly called TRDD2 or TRDD3 (6 bases each). The length of the CDR3 is 22 residues. Germline CDR1 is TSWWSYY and CDR2 is QGS. V dropped 0 bases and J dropped 0 bases, with 29 bases sitting between them. CDR3 in amino acids: CALGELLSLPYLGYGYTDKLIF. CDR3 in DNA: TGTGCTCTTGGGGAACTTCTTTCCCTTCCCTACCTGGGATATGGGTACACCGATAAACTCATCTTT.

This clone occurred a few times. The genes are TRDV1 and TRDJ1, with D tentatively TRDD2 or TRDD3 (5 bases each). Germline V gives CDR1 TSWWSYY, CDR2 QGS. The length of the CDR3 is 18 residues. Trimming cost V 3 bases and J 2 bases, with 22 bases left between them. The CDR3 reads CALGEAPTVRDQTDKLIF. CDR3 DNA: TGTGCTCTTGGGGAGGCGCCTACTGTGAGGGATCAGACCGATAAACTCATCTTT.

The chain is built from TRDV1 and TRDJ1; TRDD2 matches at 8 bases. CDR3 length: 23 residues. The V gene's germline CDR1 is TSWWSYY and CDR2 QGS. The J segment lost 0 bases and the V segment lost 0 bases, leaving 24 bases of the junction unmatched. CDR3 loop: CALGELRPSYLFRGRGYTDKLIF. The CDR3 region has the DNA TGTGCTCTTGGGGAACTCAGGCCTTCCTATTTATTCAGGGGTCGAGGGTACACCGATAAACTCATCTTT.

The rearrangement uses TRDV1 and TRDJ1, with 10 nucleotides matching TRDD3. CDR3 length equals 22 residues. Germline values: CDR1 TSWWSYY, CDR2 QGS. With V trimmed by 5 bases and J by 0 bases, 24 bases remained unmatched. CDR3 nucleotides: TGTGCTCTTGGGACCCCCAGTGGGTCCACCCGTACTGGGGGATCTAACACCGATAAACTCATCTTT. It is translated as CALGTPSGSTRTGGSNTDKLIF.

Notes on this clone: This likely traces to a read error, being one base from a far larger clone. The J gene is TRDJ2, the V gene TRDV2, with D maybe TRDD3 (6 bases). V was trimmed by 2 bases and J by 8 bases, leaving 17 bases between them. Germline V lookup: CDR1 GEAIGNYY, CDR2 EKD. The CDR3 has 15 amino acids. The CDR3 region is CACDKVQGMGAQLFF. The CDR3 DNA follows: TGTGCCTGTGACAAGGTACAGGGGATGGGGGCACAACTCTTCTTT.